This entry lists 9 T cell receptor beta chains sequenced from one sample in a study of T-cell reconstitution after alpha-beta-depleted transplantation in children. This sample's TCRbeta library carried unique molecular identifier barcodes. TCRdb reprocessed the PCR reads via MiXCR and lists one record per CDR3 protein. The table shows about 980,000 distinct CDR3 sequences, with roughly 29% occurring only once. The sample consisted of PBMCs, mostly from graft donor cells, taken 360 days after TCRalphabeta/CD19-depleted stem cell transplant. All receptors derive from a boy in the first two years of life who had a stem cell transplant for SCID, so the T cells may come from the graft donor.

The CDR3 region has the DNA TGTGCCAGCAGCTCCGGGACAGAACATTCACCCCTCCACTTT. It encodes CASSSGTEHSPLHF. V is TRBV7-9 and J is TRBJ1-6; 7 bases agree with TRBD1. The CDR3 consists of 14 residues. Trimming removed 4 bases from V and 8 bases from J; junction bases left unmatched: 5. CDR1 is SEHNR, CDR2 FQNEAQ, per germline (reference sequence).

In its sample, this clonotype was seen a few times. DNA for the CDR3: TGCGCCAGCAGCTTCGGCGGCCACTATGGCTACACCTTC. Its translation is CASSFGGHYGYTF. J is TRBJ1-2 and V is TRBV5-1, with unresolved D. The CDR3 is made up of 13 amino acids. V was trimmed by 2 bases and J by 3 bases, leaving 8 bases between them. CDR1 is SGHRS and CDR2 is YFSETQ in the germline V gene.

This clonotype was detected only a few times. The CDR3 reads CASSYGTGETQYF. As DNA, the CDR3 is TGTGCCAGCAGTTACGGGACCGGGGAGACCCAGTACTTC. The chain combines TRBV6-6 with TRBJ2-5; D may match TRBD1 or TRBD2 (5 bases each). Germline lookup yields CDR1 MNHNY and CDR2 SVGAGI (reference sequence). The CDR3 sequence is 13 residues long. V lost 2 bases and J 5 bases, leaving 9 bases between the germline ends.

The chain uses TRBV30 and TRBJ2-1, with TRBD2 matching over 13 bases. Germline trimming cut 4 bases from V and 9 bases from J; bases unmatched to any gene: 9. Germline V gene lookup returns CDR1 GTSNPN and CDR2 SVGIG (reference sequence). The CDR3 consists of 15 residues. This CDR3 is CAWKLAGGPVGEQFF. The CDR3 DNA sequence: TGTGCCTGGAAACTAGCGGGGGGGCCGGTTGGTGAGCAGTTCTTC.

The chain recombines TRBV3-1 with TRBJ2-2; TRBD1 matches at 7 bases. With V trimmed by 4 bases and J by 8 bases, 10 bases remained unmatched. This CDR3 contains 15 residues. The germline gives CDR1 LGHDT, CDR2 YNNKEL (reference sequence). For the CDR3, the DNA is TGTGCCAGCAGCCTCCGGACAGGCGGCGGTGGGGAGCTGTTTTTT. Residues: CASSLRTGGGGELFF.

This clonotype has more than one count but fewer than ten. The chain links TRBV6-6 to TRBJ2-5; D ambiguous. This CDR3 spans 11 amino acids. Germline V CDR1 and CDR2: MNHNY, SVGAGI (reference sequence). V shed 8 bases and J shed 3 bases, with 7 bases lying between them. The CDR3 reads CASLREETQYF. CDR3 DNA sequence: TGTGCCAGCCTGAGAGAAGAGACCCAGTACTTC.

This clonotype has a handful of counts. The chain joins TRBV27 to TRBJ2-1; 7 nucleotides match TRBD1. The CDR3 runs to 15 residues. Germline V lookup: CDR1 MNHEY, CDR2 SMNVEV (reference sequence). The V gene end was trimmed by 5 bases and the J gene end by 8 bases; junction bases not matched to a gene: 12. Here the CDR3 reads CASSRDRVDLYEQFF. CDR3 nucleotide sequence: TGTGCCAGCAGTCGCGACAGGGTGGATCTGTATGAGCAGTTCTTC.

This clonotype was counted only a few times. The chain has TRBV28 and TRBJ2-5; TRBD2 matches at 9 bases. V lost 4 bases to trimming and J lost 7 bases; unmatched junction nucleotides: 10. This CDR3 has 15 residues. Germline assignment: CDR1 MDHEN and CDR2 SYDVKM. In DNA form, the CDR3 reads TGTGCCAGCAGTTGGGGAGCGGGGGGAAAAGGGACCCAGTACTTC. Its protein product is CASSWGAGGKGTQYF.

The chain joins TRBV5-1 to TRBJ2-3; 10 bases fit TRBD2. Germline V gene lookup returns CDR1 SGHRS and CDR2 YFSETQ. V dropped 4 bases and J dropped 0; count of bases not matched to a gene: 8. The CDR3 is made up of 17 amino acids. CDR3 loop: CASSKLAGGHSTDTQYF. CDR3 in DNA: TGCGCCAGCAGCAAATTAGCGGGGGGACACAGCACAGATACGCAGTATTTT. Full variable domain (outside the CDR3, taken from reference TRBV5-1 and TRBJ2-3): KAGVTQTPRYLIKTRGQQVTLSCSPISGHRSVSWYQQTPGQGLQFLFEYFSETQRNKGNFPGRFSGRQFSNSRSEMNVSTLELGDSALYLCASSKLAGGHSTDTQYFGPGTRLTVL.